The T cell receptor beta chain described here comes from a study of T-cell reconstitution after alpha-beta-depleted transplantation in children. During its preparation, the TCRbeta library received unique molecular identifiers. MiXCR was run by TCRdb on the PCR reads, yielding one entry per CDR3 protein. The table shows some 490,000 distinct CDR3 sequences, with around 12% occurring only once. The table lists this clonotype with many counts. The V gene end was trimmed by 0 bases and the J gene end by 1 base; junction bases not matched to a gene: 8. Germline V gene data show CDR1 as SGHDT and CDR2 as YYEEEE. The CDR3 spans 19 residues.

The receptor was derived from a human donor who donated a stem cell graft to a child with combined immunodeficiency. This specimen was PBMCs from the stem cell graft donor, taken from the stem cell graft. This chain connects TRBV5-6 to TRBJ2-3, with 13 positions matching TRBD2. CDR3 nucleotides: TGTGCCAGCAGCTTGGTGGGAGCCGGACTAGCGGGGGGCACAGATACGCAGTATTTT. Residues: CASSLVGAGLAGGTDTQYF.